A single sample is the source of the 9 T cell receptor beta chains below, sequenced in a study of Tregs in tolerant kidney transplant recipients. Sequencing used immunoSEQ multiplex PCR; TCRdb keeps in-frame clones, though not all of them. Of approximately 260,000 clones in the sample, about 80% were seen once. Sequencing was carried out using CD4+ T cells from blood. The receptors here all came from a human donor in good health.

The chain combines TRBV30 with TRBJ1-1; tentatively, D is TRBD1 (5 bases). This CDR3 is 13 amino acids long. Germline V gene sequence: CDR1 GTSNPN, CDR2 SVGIG (reference sequence). V was pared by 4 bases and J by 2 bases, with 11 bases between. The CDR3 is CAWNIGTNTEAFF. For the CDR3, the DNA is TGTGCCTGGAATATCGGGACCAACACTGAAGCTTTCTTT.

The chain recombines TRBV4-1 with TRBJ1-2; 8 bases are shared with TRBD1. CDR3 length: 14 amino acids. The germline V gene encodes CDR1 MGHRA and CDR2 YSYEKL. Trimming removed 5 bases from V and 3 bases from J; junction bases left unmatched: 5. CDR3 loop: CASSSPGGDYGYTF. In DNA form, the CDR3 reads TGCGCCAGCAGCTCCCCAGGGGGCGACTATGGCTACACCTTC.

On this clone: Other DNA variants within this sample encode the same CDR3. The chain combines TRBV29-1 with TRBJ1-2; weak D call: TRBD1 (5 bases). The CDR3 is made up of 14 amino acids. The germline gives CDR1 SQVTM, CDR2 ANQGSEA. Trimming cost V 4 bases and J 7 bases, with 19 bases left between them. Written as DNA, the CDR3 is TGCAGCGTTGCCCCCGGGACGGGGGACCGTGGCTACACCTTC. It specifies CSVAPGTGDRGYTF. Supplemented by reference TRBV29-1 and TRBJ1-2, the full variable domain reads SAVISQKPSRDICQRGTSLTIQCQVDSQVTMMFWYRQQPGQSLTLIATANQGSEATYESGFVIDKFPISRPNLTFSTLTVSNMSPEDSSIYLCSVAPGTGDRGYTFGSGTRLTVV.

The chain recombines TRBV30 with TRBJ1-2, with D possibly being TRBD1 (6 bases). This CDR3 has 13 amino acids. Trimming pared 0 bases from V and 4 bases from J, leaving 9 bases between. The germline V gene encodes CDR1 GTSNPN and CDR2 SVGIG (reference sequence). The CDR3 region is CAWSVQGIYGYTF. CDR3 sequence (DNA): TGTGCCTGGAGTGTACAGGGTATCTATGGCTACACCTTC.

The chain is built from TRBV5-1 and TRBJ2-5; no definite D call. Trimming pared 4 bases from V and 2 bases from J, leaving 12 bases between. CDR1 and CDR2 from the germline V gene are SGHRS and YFSETQ. CDR3 length equals 14 residues. The DNA of the CDR3 is TGCGCCAGCAGCATCAGCCTGACTCAAGAGACCCAGTACTTC. This sequence encodes CASSISLTQETQYF.

This clone has just one count. The chain joins TRBV5-8 to TRBJ1-4; maybe TRBD1 (5 bases). The V end lost 6 bases, the J end lost 5 bases, and 20 bases lay between the germline ends. The CDR3 consists of 16 residues. Per germline, CDR1 SGHTS and CDR2 YDEGEE. The CDR3 here is CASIGLRGRWNEKLFF. The CDR3 coding sequence is TGTGCCAGCATCGGACTGAGGGGACGGTGGAATGAAAAACTGTTTTTT.

The chain recombines TRBV6-5 with TRBJ2-1; no firm D call. V was cut by 5 bases and J by 7 bases, with 18 bases left in between. The CDR3 has 15 residues. Germline V CDR1 and CDR2: MNHEY, SVGAGI. The CDR3 region is CASSPHKIEENEQFF. CDR3 nucleotide sequence: TGTGCCAGCAGTCCCCACAAAATAGAGGAGAATGAGCAGTTCTTC.

V usage is TRBV7-9 and J usage is TRBJ1-2; weak D call: TRBD1 (5 bases). CDR3 size: 15 residues. In germline, CDR1 is SEHNR, CDR2 FQNEAQ (reference sequence). The V end was cut by 3 bases, the J end by 4 bases, with 15 bases between. The CDR3 region has the DNA TGTGCCAGCAGCTTGTGGAGGGCAGGGTCCTATGGCTACACCTTC. Translated, it gives CASSLWRAGSYGYTF.

CDR3 sequence reads: CASSQSPGLNYNEQFF. For the CDR3, the DNA is TGCGCCAGCAGCCAATCTCCGGGACTGAACTACAATGAGCAGTTCTTC. This chain uses TRBV4-1 with TRBJ2-1, with TRBD2 as a possible D gene (6 bases). Germline-derived CDR1 and CDR2 are MGHRA and YSYEKL. The CDR3 is 16 residues long. V shed 2 bases and J shed 3 bases, with 14 bases lying between them.